This T cell receptor beta chain was captured in a study of T-cell reconstitution after alpha-beta-depleted transplantation in children. Findings and limits, study-wide: Surviving recipient T cells and thymic progenitors accounted for the high day-60 TCRbeta diversity observed in some patients. Alpha-beta T cells about two months after transplant reportedly derived from several hundred expanded graft clones. Newly produced T cells mostly accounted for T-cell counts and diversity one year post-transplant.

During its preparation, the TCRbeta library received unique molecular identifiers. MiXCR, applied by TCRdb to the PCR reads, yields one record per CDR3 protein. The sample has 750,000 to 950,000 distinct CDR3 sequences; 16% are singletons. About this clonotype itself: Its antigen is currently unknown.

This CDR3 is built from 15 residues. Per germline, CDR1 PRHDT and CDR2 FYEKMQ (reference sequence). V lost 5 bases and J 2 bases, leaving 10 bases between the germline ends. The V gene is TRBV13, the J gene TRBJ1-6; D call uncertain. This receptor was obtained from a male patient under 18 who had a stem cell transplant for acute lymphoblastic leukemia, so the T cells may come from the graft donor. The sample here was PBMCs, mostly from graft donor cells, taken 360 days after TCRalphabeta/CD19-depleted stem cell transplant. The CDR3 protein is CASSPPTPYNSPLHF. CDR3 nucleotide sequence: TGTGCCAGCAGCCCTCCGACCCCCTATAATTCACCCCTCCACTTT. Looking up the rest from reference TRBV13 and TRBJ1-6 gives the full variable domain: AAGVIQSPRHLIKEKRETATLKCYPIPRHDTVYWYQQGPGQDPQFLISFYEKMQSDKGSIPDRFSAQQFSDYHSELNMSSLELGDSALYFCASSPPTPYNSPLHFGNGTRLTVT.